Listed below are T cell receptor beta chains from one sample, sequenced in a study of T cells in Graves' hyperthyroidism and ophthalmopathy. Each CDR3 protein is one row after TCRdb ran MiXCR on the multiplex PCR reads. The sample lists some 360,000 distinct CDR3 sequences, about 15% seen once, with 9.5% to 12% in the top ten. The sequencing sample was made of blood. The source is a woman aged 55-70 years with Graves' hyperthyroidism. Each CDR3 is given with its conserved first and last residue. Each record gives: J gene, D gene, clone size, V gene, CDR3 protein, CDR3 DNA. A D gene is named only where the DNA matches it firmly. Size tells how often a clone was seen (once, few, many) or the class of an expanded clone, and some rows leave it out.

TRBJ1-4 . few TRBV10-3 CAISVGEFATNEKLFF TGTGCCATCAGTGTAGGAGAATTTGCAACTAATGAAAAACTGTTTTTT
TRBJ2-1 . few TRBV15 CATSRTGHGRAFF TGTGCCACCAGCAGAACGGGGCACGGGCGCGCGTTCTTC
TRBJ2-1 TRBD2 few TRBV20-1 CSASERLAGDEQFF TGCAGTGCTAGCGAACGACTAGCGGGAGATGAGCAGTTCTTC
TRBJ2-7 TRBD1 many TRBV18 CASSPPTGASYEQYF TGTGCCAGCTCACCACCGACAGGGGCCTCCTACGAGCAGTACTTC
TRBJ2-1 TRBD1 many TRBV6-1 CASTKWTGNNEQFF TGTGCCAGCACCAAGTGGACAGGGAACAATGAGCAGTTCTTC
TRBJ2-5 TRBD1 many TRBV7-2 CASSPRDRVETQYF TGTGCCAGCAGCCCACGGGACAGGGTGGAGACCCAGTACTTC
TRBJ2-1 TRBD2 few TRBV25-1 CASRASGRVQFF TGTGCCAGCAGGGCTAGCGGGCGGGTTCAGTTCTTC
TRBJ2-5 TRBD2 . TRBV9 CASSVGGTSGRETQYF TGTGCCAGCAGCGTAGGAGGTACTAGCGGGAGAGAGACCCAGTACTTC
TRBJ2-7 . . TRBV28 CASSLNNMGRGTASYEQYF TGTGCCAGCAGCCTCAACAACATGGGACGCGGGACCGCATCCTACGAGCAGTACTTC
TRBJ2-5 . many TRBV12-3/TRBV12-4 CASSYYLEETQYF TGTGCCAGCAGTTATTATTTGGAAGAGACCCAGTACTTC
TRBJ1-1 . many TRBV30 CAWTRDREAFF TGTGCCTGGACCCGGGACCGTGAAGCTTTCTTT
TRBJ2-1 . . TRBV20-1 CSARDLSSYNEQFF TGCAGTGCCCGCGACTTGAGCTCCTACAATGAGCAGTTCTTC
TRBJ2-2 . many TRBV7-8 CASSSNRANTGELFF TGTGCCAGCAGTTCAAACCGGGCGAACACCGGGGAGCTGTTTTTT
TRBJ1-2 . few TRBV6-1 CASSAEGGTYSGYTF TGTGCCAGCAGTGCCGAGGGGGGAACTTATAGCGGCTACACCTTC
TRBJ1-5 . . TRBV29-1 CSVADRPNQPQHF TGCAGCGTTGCTGACAGGCCCAATCAGCCCCAGCATTTT
TRBJ1-1 . many TRBV7-9 CASSLLYNVNTEAFF TGTGCCAGCAGCTTGCTCTACAACGTGAACACTGAAGCTTTCTTT
TRBJ1-5 . many TRBV3-1 CASSQVQGTQPQHF TGTGCCAGCAGCCAAGTCCAGGGTACTCAGCCCCAGCATTTT
TRBJ2-5 . many TRBV18 CASSPPMGPIETQYF TGTGCCAGCTCACCACCGATGGGCCCCATCGAGACCCAGTACTTC
TRBJ2-2 . . TRBV5-8 CASSLFLNTGELFF TGTGCCAGCAGCTTGTTTTTGAACACCGGGGAGCTGTTTTTT
TRBJ2-2 . . TRBV6-4 CASSPSNAGELFF TGTGCCAGCAGTCCGTCGAACGCCGGGGAGCTGTTTTTT
TRBJ2-3 . few TRBV29-1 CSVETGATDTQYF TGCAGCGTTGAAACCGGGGCCACAGATACGCAGTATTTT
TRBJ2-3 . many TRBV2 CASSEGLASPDTQYF TGTGCCAGCAGTGAAGGGCTAGCGAGTCCAGATACGCAGTATTTT
TRBJ2-5 TRBD2 few TRBV10-3 CAISGGTSGTWEETQYF TGTGCCATCAGTGGGGGGACTAGCGGGACATGGGAAGAGACCCAGTACTTC
TRBJ2-5 . . TRBV24-1 CATSDLWAGQETQYF TGTGCCACCAGTGATTTGTGGGCAGGCCAAGAGACCCAGTACTTC
TRBJ1-5 TRBD1 . TRBV5-5 CASSPGPGQGWGVPQHF TGTGCCAGCAGCCCCGGTCCGGGACAGGGCTGGGGGGTGCCCCAGCATTTT
TRBJ2-3 TRBD2 . TRBV6-6 CASSYPGLVTEMTDTQYF TGTGCCAGCAGTTACCCGGGACTAGTGACAGAGATGACAGATACGCAGTATTTT
TRBJ1-2 . few TRBV5-4 CASKGRSASGGYTF TGTGCCAGCAAAGGGCGATCCGCGTCGGGTGGCTACACCTTC
TRBJ2-3 . few TRBV10-3 CAILKGVTDTQYF TGTGCCATCCTAAAAGGGGTAACAGATACGCAGTATTTT
TRBJ1-2 . few TRBV29-1 CSVGPRSGAGGYTF TGCAGCGTTGGCCCTCGTTCGGGGGCTGGTGGCTACACCTTC
TRBJ2-3 . many TRBV9 CASSVERADTQYF TGTGCCAGCAGCGTAGAGAGGGCAGATACGCAGTATTTT
TRBJ1-1 TRBD1 many TRBV18 CASSPQRGLNTEAFF TGTGCCAGCTCACCACAGAGGGGGCTGAACACTGAAGCTTTCTTT
TRBJ2-2 . . TRBV27 CASSPGLGVTGELFF TGTGCCAGCAGCCCTGGCTTAGGGGTAACCGGGGAGCTGTTTTTT
TRBJ2-3 . few TRBV5-5 CASSYYSGSTDTQYF TGTGCCAGCAGTTACTATAGCGGTAGCACAGATACGCAGTATTTT
TRBJ1-5 . . TRBV19 CASSIRAGSNNQPQHF TGTGCCAGTAGTATCCGGGCAGGGAGTAACAATCAGCCCCAGCATTTT
TRBJ2-3 . many TRBV12-3/TRBV12-4 CASSPRRDGTDTQYF TGTGCCAGCAGCCCACGTCGGGACGGCACAGATACGCAGTATTTT
TRBJ1-2 . . TRBV19 CASSISGSRGYTF TGTGCCAGTAGTATATCAGGGTCGAGGGGCTACACCTTC
TRBJ1-2 . . TRBV6-5 CASSYDTHNYGYTF TGTGCCAGCAGTTACGACACTCACAACTATGGCTACACCTTC
TRBJ2-1 . many TRBV11-2 CASSLDQILSSYNEQFF TGTGCCAGCAGCTTAGATCAGATCTTGAGCTCCTACAATGAGCAGTTCTTC
TRBJ2-1 . many TRBV5-1 CASSFRGNEQFF TGCGCCAGCAGCTTCCGAGGCAATGAGCAGTTCTTC
TRBJ2-7 . . TRBV7-9 CASSPDPLRYYEQYF TGTGCCAGCAGCCCCGACCCCCTCCGATACTACGAGCAGTACTTC
TRBJ1-2 . many TRBV2 CASSVRQNYGYTF TGTGCCAGCAGTGTACGTCAGAACTATGGCTACACCTTC
TRBJ2-1 TRBD2 . TRBV4-1 CASSQQTSGAYNEQFF TGCGCCAGCAGCCAGCAGACTAGCGGGGCCTACAATGAGCAGTTCTTC
TRBJ2-1 TRBD2 many TRBV6-1 CASSGLAGDSYNEQFF TGTGCCAGCAGTGGTCTAGCGGGAGACTCCTACAATGAGCAGTTCTTC
TRBJ2-5 . many TRBV28 CASSPLAGEETQYF TGTGCCAGCAGTCCTCTGGCAGGGGAAGAGACCCAGTACTTC
TRBJ2-1 TRBD2 . TRBV6-9 CASSYLRLAGGLVASSYNEQLF TGTGCCAGCAGTTACCTCCGACTAGCGGGAGGCCTCGTAGCAAGCTCCTACAATGAGCAGCTCTTC
TRBJ2-7 TRBD1 . TRBV7-9 CASSRAGGAQCF TGTGCCAGCAGCAGGGCAGGGGGCGCGCAGTGCTTC
TRBJ2-3 . many TRBV5-1 CASNSATTDTQYF TGCGCCAGCAACTCTGCAACCACAGATACGCAGTATTTT
TRBJ1-1 TRBD1 few TRBV29-1 CSASGQVNTEAFF TGCAGCGCGTCGGGACAGGTGAACACTGAAGCTTTCTTT
TRBJ1-4 TRBD1 many TRBV30 CACPGTESEKLFF TGTGCCTGCCCCGGGACAGAGAGTGAAAAACTGTTTTTT
TRBJ2-2 . . TRBV29-1 CSVGTAGNTGELFF TGCAGCGTCGGGACAGCGGGGAACACCGGGGAGCTGTTTTTT
TRBJ2-7 TRBD1 many TRBV7-9 CASRPRQGSSSYEQYF TGTGCCAGCAGACCAAGACAGGGGTCCAGCTCCTACGAGCAGTACTTC
TRBJ2-3 . once TRBV28 CASSWGGGGQSQYF TGTGCCAGCAGTTGGGGGGGGGGGGGGCAATCGCAGTATTTT
TRBJ2-1 . few TRBV24-1 CATSAGDEQFF TGTGCCACCAGTGCCGGGGATGAGCAGTTCTTC
TRBJ2-1 TRBD2 . TRBV6-6 CASSYSAGLNNEQFF TGTGCCAGCAGTTACTCAGCGGGACTAAACAATGAGCAGTTCTTC
TRBJ2-7 TRBD2 once TRBV10-1 CASRGTSGTPLGEQYF TGCGCCAGCAGGGGGACTAGCGGGACGCCCCTTGGGGAGCAGTACTTC
TRBJ2-2 TRBD2 few TRBV20-1 CSAFSGGVTGELFF TGCAGTGCGTTTTCGGGAGGGGTAACCGGGGAGCTGTTTTTT
TRBJ1-2 . few TRBV30 CACSRGIAYGYTF TGTGCCTGTTCCCGGGGTATAGCTTATGGCTACACCTTC